Listed below are T cell receptor beta chains from one sample, sequenced in a study of cytomegalovirus exposure and HLA in healthy donors. Clones were sequenced by immunoSEQ multiplex PCR, and TCRdb holds only the in-frame ones, with some missing. The sample has fewer than 110,000 clones, approximately 74% seen once; the top ten hold 1.5% to 2%. The sequenced sample consisted of PBMCs. These receptor sequences come from a woman aged 35 to 49 in good health and CMV-seronegative. CDR3s include the opening cysteine and the closing phenylalanine or tryptophan. The D gene is left open where the match is weak.

TRBJ1-2 TRBV5-1 TRBD1 CASSWTPLQGARSYGYTF
TRBJ2-4 TRBV7-9 TRBD2 CASSLAGGEIQYF
TRBJ2-5 TRBV5-8 NA CASSFRGTGETQYF
TRBJ2-1 TRBV5-1 TRBD2 CASSLVGLAGGNEQFF
TRBJ2-2 TRBV9 NA CASSSGMRTGELFF
TRBJ2-3 TRBV4-1 NA CASSQETGTDTQYF
TRBJ1-1 TRBV6-5 TRBD1 CASRQGVDTEAFF
TRBJ2-5 TRBV15 NA CATSWGTPTQETQYF
TRBJ2-7 TRBV6-1 TRBD1 CASSETGQGLRIEQYF
TRBJ1-2 TRBV11-2 NA CASKPGQGDYGYTF
NA TRBV25-1 NA CASRPDGGLAIPYEQYF
NA TRBV7-8 NA CASSLFQGYEQYF
TRBJ1-6 TRBV9 NA CASSAQPRGDSPLHF
TRBJ1-1 TRBV27 NA CASAGKQGLGEAFF
TRBJ2-6 TRBV7-9 NA CASSSDTDSGANVLTF
TRBJ1-4 TRBV7-2 TRBD1 CASSLLGQGEEKLFF
TRBJ1-4 TRBV6-5 NA CASSSGQTTNEKLFF
TRBJ2-1 TRBV19 NA CASSIFSGSGAREQFF
TRBJ1-6 TRBV5-1 NA CASSLGGVRPNSPLHF
TRBJ1-2 TRBV19 NA CASSIGEGSSYGYTF
TRBJ1-6 TRBV5-4 NA CASSIDRPVDSPLHF
NA TRBV2 TRBD2 CASSPGLAGGEQYF
TRBJ2-2 TRBV5-1 NA CASSLAWQGNGELFF
TRBJ2-2 TRBV5-4 NA CASSLWVGWSGELFF
TRBJ2-5 TRBV5-4 TRBD1 CASSLAVTSRGPQYF
TRBJ2-5 TRBV7-9 NA CASSLVPGRETQYF
TRBJ2-1 TRBV19 TRBD2 CASSILADMGNEQFF
TRBJ2-5 TRBV5-6 NA CASSSLWEVQETQYF
TRBJ2-1 TRBV7-2 NA CASSLASLNEQFF
TRBJ2-5 TRBV11-2 NA CASSFQGKTQYF
TRBJ2-1 TRBV7-6 TRBD2 CASSRLAGGFGEQFF
TRBJ2-1 TRBV25-1 NA CASSEWGARGNEQFF
TRBJ2-7 TRBV6-5 TRBD1 CASSRGTGYSYEQYF
TRBJ2-1 TRBV5-4 TRBD2 CASSLEAGGYREQFF
TRBJ2-1 TRBV6-6 TRBD2 CASSRQKREGDNEQFF
TRBJ1-1 TRBV19 NA CASTPWGDASAFF
TRBJ2-5 TRBV2 TRBD2 CASSEAGLATETQYF
TRBJ2-7 TRBV5-1 NA CASSLDLLTGQYF
TRBJ2-1 TRBV4-3 TRBD1 CASGQGIEVNEQFF
TRBJ2-1 TRBV11-2 NA CASSLDLLAHNEQFF
TRBJ2-5 TRBV7-9 NA CSDERVRETQYF
TRBJ2-7 TRBV11-2 TRBD1 CASSSIRTGGDEQYF
TRBJ2-7 TRBV7-9 TRBD1 CASSGGTGTREQYF
TRBJ2-3 TRBV6-5 NA CASRDPGLRTDTQYF
TRBJ2-3 TRBV7-3 TRBD2 CASSVTSVTDTQYF
TRBJ2-2 TRBV11-3 NA CASSQRLVAHWTGELFF
TRBJ2-1 TRBV7-9 NA CSSSLALTGYNEQFF
TRBJ2-3 TRBV6-6 TRBD2 CASSYSMASGEVQYF
TRBJ2-1 TRBV19 NA CASSIGAGGQFF
TRBJ2-7 TRBV9 NA CASSVNPASYEQYF
TRBJ1-6 TRBV19 NA CASEGGLGPLHF
TRBJ2-3 TRBV5-1 TRBD2 CASSFWTSGATDTQYF
TRBJ2-5 TRBV4-1 TRBD2 CASSPTGLAGETQYF
TRBJ2-2 TRBV5-7 NA CASSKPAETCPGELFF
TRBJ1-3 TRBV7-2 NA CASSLLTGVLSSGNTIYF
TRBJ2-1 TRBV19 TRBD2 CASIEGTSGSNEQFF
TRBJ1-5 TRBV19 TRBD1 CASSIGDRPNQPQHF
TRBJ2-3 TRBV9 TRBD1 CASSARQGYSTDTQYF
TRBJ2-7 TRBV11-3 NA CASSLDSGSGNEQYF
TRBJ2-3 TRBV12-5 TRBD2 CASGPGGGRYTQYF